This record covers a single T cell receptor beta chain. Its antigen is unknown. It has no much larger one-base neighbor in the sample; base qualities were not kept. This sample was included in a study of blood T cells in healthy people across ages (dated by TCRdb to between 2014 and 2017). Describing the broader study: In model experiments, template switching captured roughly one uniquely barcoded TCR beta cDNA molecule for every two T cells. The study measured age-related changes in TCR beta repertoire diversity using deep sequencing normalized with unique cDNA molecular identifiers. Four age groups were formed from the donors: young (average roughly 15 years), middle-aged (just under 40), aged (62) and long-lived (82). To avoid experimental bias, donors of different ages were distributed randomly across sequencing lanes. The study analyzed two additional independent replicas of 1 million unique cDNA reads from the same blood draw for two donors, one aged 18 to 30 and one aged 80 or older. Summary of the overall study and its limitations: A strong correlation was found between observed TCR beta diversity and the percentage of naive T cells measured by flow cytometry. The CMV infection status of donors was not known, potentially confounding age-related changes in expanded clonotypes. Estimates of total diversity from one million sequenced T cells were regarded as lower bounds and underestimates. Compared with the aged group, the long-lived group had more naive CD4+ T cells, fewer expanded clones and increased TCR diversity, suggesting age selection. Since profiling was done on bulk unsorted PBMCs, naive and antigen-experienced compartments could not be conclusively compared. As age increased, observed TCR beta diversity per million T cells dropped in a roughly linear way, and a significant reduction was already evident by age 40.

V loses 7 bases at its end and J loses 4 bases; junction bases beyond the gene matches: 13. From its cysteine to its phenylalanine, the CDR3 spans 15 amino acids. Solely the CDR3 DNA is kept, with 45 bases framed from the first base. Reading the germline V gene (reference sequence) gives CDR1 SGHKS and CDR2 YYEKEE. The approximately 39 donors, aged 6 to 90 years, were systemically healthy Caucasian individuals from Russia. About 10 milliliters of peripheral blood were collected from each donor into EDTA-treated Vacutainer tubes. Ficoll-Paque density-gradient centrifugation was used to isolate PBMCs, with at least 6 million obtained per sample. Total RNA, at least 6 micrograms per sample, was extracted from PBMCs with Trizol reagent. The percentages of naive CD45RAhigh/CD27high T cells were determined by flow cytometry on a PBMC aliquot from every donor. The library was obtained by 5' RACE. These reads were obtained on an Illumina HiSeq 2500. The second PCR ran for roughly 7 to 12 cycles and used a J-beta primer mix along with a sample-barcoded 5' primer. Each TCR beta cDNA molecule received a unique molecular identifier from a template-switch 5' adaptor carrying 12 random nucleotides. At least 2.5 million CDR3-containing paired-end reads were obtained from each sample. All of the RNA was converted into first-strand cDNA using the Mint cDNA synthesis kit, with a TRBC-specific oligonucleotide serving as the primer. Following uracil-DNA glycosylase treatment, a first 18-cycle PCR with universal primers M1SS and BC2_uni_R was performed on all cDNA. The paper's processing steps were these. For normalization, 1 million high-quality reads, each with a distinct molecular identifier, were randomly selected from each sample. Instead of being binned into consensus sequences, reads that shared molecular identifiers were thrown out. MiTCR, run with a Q25 quality threshold and the strictest error-elimination algorithm, handled CDR3 identification, clonotype clustering and error correction. A nonparametric unseen species model using Euler transformation provided a lower-bound estimate of total TCR beta diversity. The public reads were reprocessed in TCRdb via fastp at Q25 and MiXCR, keeping in-frame beta chains. Each entry is one CDR3 protein sequence, shown with its most common DNA and genes. The V and J calls and clone size come from TCRdb's table, not from the authors' own analysis. Counted in this sample were about 780,000 distinct CDR3 sequences; around 62% of them appeared once. 25% to 35% of the sample is in the top ten clones.

The receptor's source is a man aged 25-45 years in good health. The rearrangement joined TRBV5-5 to TRBJ1-2, with 7 bases aligning to TRBD1. Material: blood. CDR3 loop: CASDFKQGTPYGYTF. The nucleotides read TGTGCCAGCGATTTTAAACAGGGGACACCCTATGGCTACACCTTC.